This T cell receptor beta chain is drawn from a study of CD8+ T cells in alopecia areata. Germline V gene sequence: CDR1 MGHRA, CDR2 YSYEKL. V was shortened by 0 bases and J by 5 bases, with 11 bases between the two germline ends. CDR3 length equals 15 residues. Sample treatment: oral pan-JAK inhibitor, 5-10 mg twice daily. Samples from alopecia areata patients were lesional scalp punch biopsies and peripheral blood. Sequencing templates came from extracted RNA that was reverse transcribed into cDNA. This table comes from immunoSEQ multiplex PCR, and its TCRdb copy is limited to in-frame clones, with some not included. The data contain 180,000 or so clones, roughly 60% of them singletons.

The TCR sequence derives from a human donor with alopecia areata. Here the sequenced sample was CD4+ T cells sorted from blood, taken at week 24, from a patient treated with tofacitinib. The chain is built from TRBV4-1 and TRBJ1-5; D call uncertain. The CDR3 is CASSQDWGVYQPQHF. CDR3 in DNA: TGCGCCAGCAGCCAAGATTGGGGAGTATATCAGCCCCAGCATTTT.